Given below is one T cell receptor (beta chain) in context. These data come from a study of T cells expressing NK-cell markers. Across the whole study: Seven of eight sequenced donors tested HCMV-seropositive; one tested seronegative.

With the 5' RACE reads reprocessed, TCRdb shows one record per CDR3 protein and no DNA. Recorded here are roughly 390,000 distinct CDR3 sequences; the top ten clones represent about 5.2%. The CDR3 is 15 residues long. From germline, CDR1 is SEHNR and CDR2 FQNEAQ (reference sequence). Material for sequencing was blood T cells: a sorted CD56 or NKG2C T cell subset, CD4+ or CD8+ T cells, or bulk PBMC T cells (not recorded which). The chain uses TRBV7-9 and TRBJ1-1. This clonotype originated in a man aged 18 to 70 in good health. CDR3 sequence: CASSLVGSWNTEAFF.